Following are 13 T cell receptor beta chains from one sample sequenced in a study of T cell changes during pregnancy in multiple sclerosis. Repertoires were generated with immunoSEQ multiplex PCR, while TCRdb's copy carries only in-frame clones and drops some. The sample records around 31,000 clones, around 91% being singletons. The starting material was CD4+ T cells from peripheral blood mononuclear cells, obtained in the third trimester of pregnancy. These receptors were collected from a female donor in good health, enrolled as a control in a pregnancy study.

This clone was detected once. The chain combines TRBV6-5 with TRBJ2-7, with a possible D match to TRBD1 (6 bases). This CDR3 has 14 amino acids. The V gene's germline CDR1 is MNHEY and CDR2 SVGAGI. The V and J ends lost 8 bases and 4 bases respectively, with 18 bases between them. CDR3: CASRSGGAGYEQYF. The CDR3 DNA is TGTGCCAGCCGTAGTGGGGGCGCCGGGTACGAGCAGTACTTC.

This sequence joins TRBV19 and TRBJ1-3; 7 bases agree with TRBD1. The CDR3 runs 16 residues. The V gene end was trimmed by 7 bases and the J gene end by 0 bases; junction bases not matched to a gene: 9. From germline, CDR1 is LNHDA and CDR2 SQIVND (reference sequence). The CDR3, as DNA: TGTGCCAGTAACCCGGACAGGACCCGCTCTGGAAACACCATATATTTT. Protein: CASNPDRTRSGNTIYF.

The chain has TRBV18 and TRBJ1-1; tentative D call: TRBD1 (6 bases). V lost 6 bases to trimming and J lost 0 bases, with 14 bases between them. The germline CDR1 and CDR2 sequences are KGHSH and LQKENI. The CDR3 is made up of 15 amino acids. The CDR3 reads CASSLVTGMNTEAFF. The CDR3 bases are TGTGCCAGCTCGCTAGTCACAGGGATGAACACTGAAGCTTTCTTT. Full variable domain (rest looked up from reference TRBV18 and TRBJ1-1): NAGVMQNPRHLVRRRGQEARLRCSPMKGHSHVYWYRQLPEEGLKFMVYLQKENIIDESGMPKERFSAEFPKEGPSILRIQQVVRGDSAAYFCASSLVTGMNTEAFFGQGTRLTVV.

This clone has more than one count but fewer than ten. J is TRBJ2-3 and V is TRBV5-6; 8 bases match TRBD2. The J segment lost 2 bases and the V segment lost 0 bases, leaving 5 bases of the junction unmatched. This CDR3 is built from 16 residues. In germline, CDR1 is SGHDT, CDR2 YYEEEE. The CDR3 DNA follows: TGTGCCAGCAGCTTGGGGCGGGGGGCGTTCACAGATACGCAGTATTTT. Protein: CASSLGRGAFTDTQYF.

The chain has TRBV2 and TRBJ2-1; TRBD2 matches at 11 bases. The ends lost 2 bases at V and 0 bases at J; junction bases unmatched: 9. The CDR3 length is 19 residues. Germline V gives CDR1 SNHLY, CDR2 FYNNEI. The chain's CDR3 is CASSESIAGGPNSYNEQFF. The CDR3 DNA follows: TGTGCCAGCAGTGAAAGCATAGCGGGAGGGCCGAACTCCTACAATGAGCAGTTCTTC.

This rearrangement joins TRBV19 to TRBJ1-5, with D possibly being TRBD1 (6 bases). This CDR3 has 15 residues. Germline CDR1 reads LNHDA; CDR2 reads SQIVND (reference sequence). V dropped 7 bases and J dropped 7 bases, with 20 bases sitting between them. In DNA, the CDR3 is TGTGCCAGTAAAGACCAGGGGAGGGGGTCACAGCCCCAGCATTTT. Translation gives CASKDQGRGSQPQHF.

The chain links TRBV5-4 to TRBJ2-1; 8 nucleotides line up with TRBD2. Germline V gene sequence: CDR1 SGHNT, CDR2 YYREEE (reference sequence). J gave up 5 bases and V 4 bases, and 8 bases lay outside the gene matches. The CDR3 has 15 amino acids. CDR3 bases: TGTGCCAGCAGCCCTGGGACTAGTCTACACAATGAGCAGTTCTTC. Protein sequence: CASSPGTSLHNEQFF.

The chain recombines TRBV7-6 with TRBJ2-3; TRBD1 aligns across 9 bases. Germline-derived CDR1 and CDR2 are SGHVS and FNYEAQ. V lost 3 bases, J lost 0 bases, and 7 bases stayed unmatched. The CDR3 has 17 residues. The CDR3 region has the DNA TGTGCCAGCAGCTTGGGGGGACAGGGACGTAGCACAGATACGCAGTATTTT. Residues: CASSLGGQGRSTDTQYF.

The V gene is TRBV6-1, the J gene TRBJ2-1; 11 nucleotides align to TRBD2. Germline trimming cut 4 bases from V and 8 bases from J; bases unmatched to any gene: 7. CDR1 is MNHNS and CDR2 is SASEGT in the germline V gene. The CDR3 length is 15 residues. The CDR3, as DNA: TGTGCCAGCAGTGTTTCTAGCGGGGGGTGGGATGAGCAGTTCTTC. This sequence encodes CASSVSSGGWDEQFF.

This clone was counted a single time. This chain links TRBV7-8 with TRBJ2-7, with 10 positions matching TRBD1. The CDR3 covers 15 residues. The germline gives CDR1 SGHVS, CDR2 FQNEAQ. V was clipped by 5 bases and J by 6 bases; unmatched bases: 10. CDR3 region: CASSVRSGTGAEQYF. Here the CDR3 DNA reads TGTGCCAGCAGCGTACGATCCGGGACAGGGGCCGAGCAGTACTTC.

The chain joins TRBV9 to TRBJ2-7; TRBD2 agrees at 10 bases. Trimming removed 0 bases from V and 0 bases from J; junction bases left unmatched: 12. Per the germline V gene, CDR1 is SGDLS and CDR2 is YYNGEE. This CDR3 contains 19 residues. The chain's CDR3 is CASSVATSGSSISSYEQYF. The CDR3 DNA reads TGTGCCAGCAGCGTAGCGACTAGCGGGTCTTCGATAAGCTCCTACGAGCAGTACTTC. Supplemented by reference TRBV9 and TRBJ2-7, the full variable domain reads DSGVTQTPKHLITATGQRVTLRCSPRSGDLSVYWYQQSLDQGLQFLIQYYNGEERAKGNILERFSAQQFPDLHSELNLSSLELGDSALYFCASSVATSGSSISSYEQYFGPGTRLTVT.

In nucleotides, the CDR3 is TGTGCCAGCAGCTTAGGGCCGAGAAAAGAGGATGAGCAGTTCTTC. Translating it yields CASSLGPRKEDEQFF. The chain joins TRBV7-2 to TRBJ2-1; D is unresolved. The length of the CDR3 is 15 residues. Trimming cost V 1 base and J 8 bases, with 15 bases left between them. In germline, CDR1 is SGHTA, CDR2 FQGNSA.

The chain couples TRBV7-2 to TRBJ2-2; TRBD2 aligns across 8 bases. This CDR3 is built from 16 residues. Germline assignment: CDR1 SGHTA and CDR2 FQGNSA. V was clipped by 0 bases and J by 4 bases; unmatched bases: 4. In nucleotides, the CDR3 is TGTGCCAGCAGCTTAGCGCGTCGGGGGGGCACCGGGGAGCTGTTTTTT. Its protein is CASSLARRGGTGELFF.